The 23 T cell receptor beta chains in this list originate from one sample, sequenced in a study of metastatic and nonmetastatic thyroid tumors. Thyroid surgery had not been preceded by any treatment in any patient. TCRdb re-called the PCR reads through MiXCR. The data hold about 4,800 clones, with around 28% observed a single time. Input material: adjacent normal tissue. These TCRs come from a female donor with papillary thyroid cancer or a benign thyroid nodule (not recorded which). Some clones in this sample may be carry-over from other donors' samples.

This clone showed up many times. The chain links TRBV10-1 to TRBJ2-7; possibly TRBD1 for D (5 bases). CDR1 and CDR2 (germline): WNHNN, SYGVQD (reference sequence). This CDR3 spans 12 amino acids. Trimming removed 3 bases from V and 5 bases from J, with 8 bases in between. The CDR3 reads CASSDGAHEQYF. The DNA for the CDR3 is TGCGCCAGCAGTGATGGGGCACACGAGCAGTACTTC.

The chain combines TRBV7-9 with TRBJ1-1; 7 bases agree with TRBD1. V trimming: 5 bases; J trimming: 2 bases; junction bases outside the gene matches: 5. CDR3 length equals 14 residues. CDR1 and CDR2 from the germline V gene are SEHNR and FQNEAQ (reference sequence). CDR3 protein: CASSKQGSNTEAFF. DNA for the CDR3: TGTGCCAGCAGCAAACAGGGGAGTAACACTGAAGCTTTCTTT.

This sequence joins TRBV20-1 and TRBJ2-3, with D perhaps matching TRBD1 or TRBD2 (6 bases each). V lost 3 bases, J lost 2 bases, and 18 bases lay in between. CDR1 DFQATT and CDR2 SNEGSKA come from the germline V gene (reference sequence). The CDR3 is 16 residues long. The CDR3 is CSASSVYRGPTDTQYF. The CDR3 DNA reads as TGCAGTGCTAGTTCGGTTTATCGGGGGCCCACAGATACGCAGTATTTT.

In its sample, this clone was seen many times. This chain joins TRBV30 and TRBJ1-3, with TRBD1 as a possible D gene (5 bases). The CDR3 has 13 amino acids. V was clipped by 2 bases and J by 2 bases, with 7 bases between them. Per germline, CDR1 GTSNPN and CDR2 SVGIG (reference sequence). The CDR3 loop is CAWSRGAGNTIYF. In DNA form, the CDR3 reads TGTGCCTGGAGTAGGGGTGCTGGAAACACCATATATTTT.

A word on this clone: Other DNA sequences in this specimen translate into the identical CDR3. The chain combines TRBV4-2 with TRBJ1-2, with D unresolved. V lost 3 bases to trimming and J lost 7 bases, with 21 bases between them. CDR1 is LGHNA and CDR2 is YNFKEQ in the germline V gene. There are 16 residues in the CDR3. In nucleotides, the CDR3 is TGTGCCAGCAGCCAGGATCTAGGTCAGCGTTCGGGTGGCTACACCTTC. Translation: CASSQDLGQRSGGYTF.

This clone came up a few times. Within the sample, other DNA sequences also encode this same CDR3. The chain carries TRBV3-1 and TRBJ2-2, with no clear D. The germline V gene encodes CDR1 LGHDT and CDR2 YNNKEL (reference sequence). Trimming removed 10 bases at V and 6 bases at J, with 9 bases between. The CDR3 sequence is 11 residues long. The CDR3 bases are TGTGCCACCTACTGGTCCGGGGAGCTGTTTTTT. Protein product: CATYWSGELFF.

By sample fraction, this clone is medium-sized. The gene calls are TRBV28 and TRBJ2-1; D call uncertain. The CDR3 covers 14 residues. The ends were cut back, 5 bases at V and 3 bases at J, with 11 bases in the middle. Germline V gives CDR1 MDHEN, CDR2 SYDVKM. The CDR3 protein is CASSRRRFYNEQFF. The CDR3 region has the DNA TGTGCCAGCAGTCGTCGACGGTTCTACAATGAGCAGTTCTTC.

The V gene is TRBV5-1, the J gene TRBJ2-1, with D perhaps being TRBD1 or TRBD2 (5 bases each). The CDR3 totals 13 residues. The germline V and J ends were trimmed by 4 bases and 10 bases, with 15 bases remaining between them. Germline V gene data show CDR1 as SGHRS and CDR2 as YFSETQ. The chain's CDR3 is CASSPPLAGEQFF. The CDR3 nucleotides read TGCGCCAGCAGCCCGCCGCTAGCAGGGGAGCAGTTCTTC.

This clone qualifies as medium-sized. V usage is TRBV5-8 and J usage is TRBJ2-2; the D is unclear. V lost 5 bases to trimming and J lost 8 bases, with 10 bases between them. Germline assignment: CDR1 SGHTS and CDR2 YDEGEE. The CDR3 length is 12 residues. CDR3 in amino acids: CASRVEEGELFF. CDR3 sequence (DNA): TGTGCCAGCAGGGTAGAGGAGGGGGAGCTGTTTTTT.

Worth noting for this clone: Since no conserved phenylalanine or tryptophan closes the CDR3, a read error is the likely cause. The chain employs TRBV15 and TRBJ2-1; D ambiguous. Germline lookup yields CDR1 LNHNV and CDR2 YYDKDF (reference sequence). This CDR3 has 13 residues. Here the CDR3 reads CDTSTSPYNVQFV. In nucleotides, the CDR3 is TGTGACACAAGTACTTCTCCGTACAATGTGCAGTTCGTC.

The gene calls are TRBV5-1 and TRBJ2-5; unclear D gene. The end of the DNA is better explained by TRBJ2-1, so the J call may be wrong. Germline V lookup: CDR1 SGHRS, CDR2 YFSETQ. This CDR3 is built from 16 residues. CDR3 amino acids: CASSLEQAARSNEQFF. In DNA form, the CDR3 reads TGCGCCAGCAGCTTGGAGCAGGCGGCACGCTCCAATGAGCAGTTCTTC.

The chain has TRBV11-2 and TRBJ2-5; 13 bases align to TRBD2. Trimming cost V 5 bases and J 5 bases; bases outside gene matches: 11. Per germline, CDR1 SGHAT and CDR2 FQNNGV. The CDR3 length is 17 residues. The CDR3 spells CASSPGLAGVGRETQYF. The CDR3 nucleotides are TGTGCCAGCAGCCCCGGACTAGCGGGAGTTGGGAGGGAGACCCAGTACTTC.

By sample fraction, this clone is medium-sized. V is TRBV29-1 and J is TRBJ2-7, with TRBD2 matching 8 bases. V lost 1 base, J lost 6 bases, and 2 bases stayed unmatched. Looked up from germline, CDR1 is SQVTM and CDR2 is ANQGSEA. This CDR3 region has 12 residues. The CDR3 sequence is CSVEGTSTEQYF. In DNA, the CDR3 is TGCAGCGTTGAAGGGACTAGCACCGAGCAGTACTTC.

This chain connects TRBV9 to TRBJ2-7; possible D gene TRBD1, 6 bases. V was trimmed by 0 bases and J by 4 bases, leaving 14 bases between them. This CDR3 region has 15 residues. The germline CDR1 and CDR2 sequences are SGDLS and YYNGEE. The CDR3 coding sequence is TGTGCCAGCAGCGTAGCTGACAGGTTGATTTACGAGCAGTACTTC. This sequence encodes CASSVADRLIYEQYF.

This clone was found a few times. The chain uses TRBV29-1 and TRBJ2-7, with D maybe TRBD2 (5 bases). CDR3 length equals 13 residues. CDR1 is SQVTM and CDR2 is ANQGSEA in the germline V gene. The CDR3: CIAGTFEGSERYF. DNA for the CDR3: TGCATCGCTGGAACTTTTGAGGGTTCCGAGCGTTACTTC.

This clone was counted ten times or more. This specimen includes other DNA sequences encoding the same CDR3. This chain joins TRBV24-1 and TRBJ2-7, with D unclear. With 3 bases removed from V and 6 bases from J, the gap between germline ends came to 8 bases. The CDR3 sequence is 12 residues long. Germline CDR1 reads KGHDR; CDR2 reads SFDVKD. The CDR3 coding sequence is TGTGCCACCAGTGATGCGACGTTCGAGCAGTACTTC. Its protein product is CATSDATFEQYF.

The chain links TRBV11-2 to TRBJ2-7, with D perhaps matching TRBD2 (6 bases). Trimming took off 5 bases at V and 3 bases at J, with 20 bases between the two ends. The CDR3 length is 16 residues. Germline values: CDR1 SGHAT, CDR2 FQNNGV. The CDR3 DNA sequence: TGTGCCAGCAGCCCTTCCATCGGGCAGGGAGGCTACGAGCAGTACTTC. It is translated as CASSPSIGQGGYEQYF.

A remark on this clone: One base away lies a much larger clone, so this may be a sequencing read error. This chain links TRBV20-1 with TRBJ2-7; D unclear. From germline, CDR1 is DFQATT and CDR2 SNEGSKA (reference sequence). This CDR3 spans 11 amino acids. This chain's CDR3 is CSANSAYDQYF. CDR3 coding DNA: TGCAGTGCGAACAGTGCCTACGATCAGTACTTC.

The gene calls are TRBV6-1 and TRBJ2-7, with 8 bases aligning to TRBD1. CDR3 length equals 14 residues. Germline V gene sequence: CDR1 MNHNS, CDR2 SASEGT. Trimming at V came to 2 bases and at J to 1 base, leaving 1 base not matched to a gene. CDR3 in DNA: TGTGCCAGCAGTGAACAGGGGGCATCCTACGAGCAGTACTTC. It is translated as CASSEQGASYEQYF.

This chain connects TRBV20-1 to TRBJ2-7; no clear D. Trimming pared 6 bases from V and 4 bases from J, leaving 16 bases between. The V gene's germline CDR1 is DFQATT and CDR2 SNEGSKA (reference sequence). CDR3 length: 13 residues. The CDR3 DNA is TGCAGTGCCGCAAACACGGACGGGTACGAGCAGTACTTC. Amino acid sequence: CSAANTDGYEQYF.

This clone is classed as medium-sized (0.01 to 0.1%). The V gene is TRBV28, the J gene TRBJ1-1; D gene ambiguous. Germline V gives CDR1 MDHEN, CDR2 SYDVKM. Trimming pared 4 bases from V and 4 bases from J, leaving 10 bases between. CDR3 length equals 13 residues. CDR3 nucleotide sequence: TGTGCCAGCAGTTCGCGACTCGGCACTGAAGCTTTCTTT. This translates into CASSSRLGTEAFF.

CDR3 protein: CSARKFDAYNEQFF. The DNA of the CDR3 is TGCAGTGCTAGAAAATTCGATGCCTACAATGAGCAGTTCTTC. The chain carries TRBV20-1 and TRBJ2-1, with D unresolved. Germline-derived CDR1 and CDR2 are DFQATT and SNEGSKA (reference sequence). V was pared by 2 bases and J by 2 bases, with 10 bases between. The CDR3 spans 14 residues.

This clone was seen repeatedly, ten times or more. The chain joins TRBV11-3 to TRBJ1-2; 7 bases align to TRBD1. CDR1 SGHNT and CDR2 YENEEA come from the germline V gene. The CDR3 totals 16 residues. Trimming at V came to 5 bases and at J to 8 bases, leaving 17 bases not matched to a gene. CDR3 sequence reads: CASSPGGGRTFFGYTF. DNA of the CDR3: TGTGCCAGCAGCCCAGGAGGGGGCAGGACCTTCTTCGGCTACACCTTC.